Shown below are 27 T cell receptor beta chains from a single sample sequenced in a study of blood T cell repertoires in COVID-19. Some clones are missing from TCRdb's copy, which holds only in-frame ones; the method was immunoSEQ multiplex PCR. The sample lists approximately 91,000 clones, over 75% occurring once. Input material: peripheral blood. Receptors originate from an older man with acute or convalescent COVID-19.

The J gene is TRBJ2-5, the V gene TRBV4-2; TRBD2 aligns across 10 bases. J was trimmed by 4 bases and V by 1 base; bases with no gene match: 9. Looked up from germline, CDR1 is LGHNA and CDR2 is YNFKEQ. The CDR3 is made up of 17 amino acids. CDR3 protein: CASSQVGSGGALETQYF. The CDR3 bases are TGTGCCAGCAGCCAAGTCGGGAGCGGGGGGGCCTTAGAGACCCAGTACTTC.

The V call is TRBV5-1, the J call TRBJ2-5, with 9 nucleotides matching TRBD1. The CDR3 spans 15 residues. The V and J ends lost 4 bases and 4 bases, in that order; junction bases with no gene match: 8. CDR1 is SGHRS, CDR2 YFSETQ, per germline. The DNA of the CDR3 is TGCGCCAGCAGCACCGGACAGGGGAGGGGAGAGACCCAGTACTTC. Its protein product is CASSTGQGRGETQYF.

This clone was observed a single time. This rearrangement joins TRBV5-1 to TRBJ2-2; D unclear. Trimming cost V 4 bases and J 7 bases, with 17 bases left between them. The CDR3 is made up of 15 amino acids. Germline CDR1 reads SGHRS; CDR2 reads YFSETQ. Written as DNA, the CDR3 is TGCGCCAGCAGCCTCACCAGTACCCTTAACGGGGAGCTGTTTTTT. Its protein is CASSLTSTLNGELFF.

The rearrangement uses TRBV7-9 and TRBJ2-2, with TRBD1 matching 7 bases. The CDR3 consists of 14 residues. The V gene end was trimmed by 5 bases and the J gene end by 5 bases; junction bases not matched to a gene: 5. Germline V gene sequence: CDR1 SEHNR, CDR2 FQNEAQ (reference sequence). As DNA, the CDR3 is TGTGCCAGCAGCAAGTTGACAGGGACCGGGGAGCTGTTTTTT. Its translation is CASSKLTGTGELFF.

The gene calls are TRBV9 and TRBJ1-2, with no clear D. Trimming left V 7 bases short and J 8 bases short, with 15 bases between. Germline assignment: CDR1 SGDLS and CDR2 YYNGEE. The CDR3 length is 12 residues. The CDR3 sequence: CASFSQTWGYTF. The CDR3 coding sequence is TGTGCCAGCTTCTCCCAGACTTGGGGCTACACCTTC.

The genes are TRBV25-1 and TRBJ1-2, with D unresolved. Germline values: CDR1 MGHDK, CDR2 SYGVNS. The CDR3 has 16 amino acids. Trimming cost V 3 bases and J 4 bases, with 18 bases left between them. CDR3 region: CASSEPGGGKTYGYTF. The CDR3 DNA reads as TGTGCCAGCAGTGAGCCCGGTGGAGGGAAAACCTATGGCTACACCTTC.

This clone was recorded only once. This chain connects TRBV5-1 to TRBJ1-2; 9 nucleotides align to TRBD1. This CDR3 is built from 14 residues. V trimming: 4 bases; J trimming: 5 bases; junction bases outside the gene matches: 6. The germline gives CDR1 SGHRS, CDR2 YFSETQ. CDR3 nucleotide sequence: TGCGCCAGCAGCGTTGGACAGGGGAGTTATGGCTACACCTTC. This gives the protein CASSVGQGSYGYTF.

V usage is TRBV19 and J usage is TRBJ1-5; 9 bases are a match to TRBD1. There are 15 residues in the CDR3. The V segment lost 6 bases and the J segment 4 bases; nucleotides outside the gene matches: 7. Looked up from germline, CDR1 is LNHDA and CDR2 is SQIVND (reference sequence). The CDR3 sequence: CASRAGTGRNQPQHF. DNA of the CDR3: TGTGCCAGTAGGGCCGGGACAGGGAGGAATCAGCCCCAGCATTTT. Combining the CDR3 with reference TRBV19 and TRBJ1-5 gives the whole variable domain DGGITQSPKYLFRKEGQNVTLSCEQNLNHDAMYWYRQDPGQGLRLIYYSQIVNDFQKGDIAEGYSVSREKKESFPLTVTSAQKNPTAFYLCASRAGTGRNQPQHFGDGTRLSIL.

This chain joins TRBV5-1 and TRBJ1-4; TRBD1 is a possible D gene (5 bases). Germline CDR1 and CDR2: SGHRS and YFSETQ. This CDR3 is built from 15 residues. V lost 4 bases and J 6 bases, leaving 16 bases between the germline ends. This chain's CDR3 is CASSPGHLADEKLFF. In nucleotides, the CDR3 is TGCGCCAGCAGCCCCGGACACTTAGCAGATGAAAAACTGTTTTTT.

This chain links TRBV5-4 with TRBJ2-2; 11 bases fit TRBD1. V dropped 5 bases and J dropped 5; count of bases not matched to a gene: 5. The CDR3 runs to 15 residues. CDR1 and CDR2 from the germline V gene are SGHNT and YYREEE (reference sequence). CDR3: CASRSGTGGTGELFF. In DNA, the CDR3 is TGTGCCAGCAGGTCCGGGACAGGGGGAACCGGGGAGCTGTTTTTT.

The chain combines TRBV6-5 with TRBJ2-7, with TRBD2 as a possible D gene (5 bases). The V gene's germline CDR1 is MNHEY and CDR2 SVGAGI. The CDR3 length is 15 residues. The V and J ends lost 5 bases and 3 bases respectively, with 17 bases between them. CDR3 loop: CASSNRAERNYEQYF. In DNA form, the CDR3 reads TGTGCCAGCAGTAACAGAGCGGAGAGGAACTACGAGCAGTACTTC.

The DNA for the CDR3 is TGTGCCACCAGTGGGATCAGGGGCGAGACCCAGTACTTC. It is translated as CATSGIRGETQYF. The rearrangement joins TRBV24-1 to TRBJ2-5; TRBD1 might be the D (6 bases). V lost 5 bases and J lost 5, with 11 bases in between. This CDR3 has 13 residues. The V gene's germline CDR1 is KGHDR and CDR2 SFDVKD.

V is TRBV10-3 and J is TRBJ1-1; D gene ambiguous. Looked up from germline, CDR1 is ENHRY and CDR2 is SYGVKD. There are 15 residues in the CDR3. Trimming took off 0 bases at V and 1 base at J, with 9 bases between the two ends. CDR3 coding DNA: TGTGCCATCAGTGAGTCGATGGGAGGGAACACTGAAGCTTTCTTT. This translates into CAISESMGGNTEAFF.

The sample holds one count of this clone. The chain links TRBV6-6 to TRBJ2-5; 7 bases agree with TRBD2. From germline, CDR1 is MNHNY and CDR2 SVGAGI (reference sequence). Germline trimming cut 4 bases from V and 7 bases from J; bases unmatched to any gene: 12. This CDR3 region has 15 residues. The chain's CDR3 is CASSSSQGVAGTQYF. The CDR3 nucleotides read TGTGCCAGCAGTTCCTCTCAGGGTGTAGCGGGGACCCAGTACTTC.

V usage is TRBV6-5 and J usage is TRBJ1-6; D gene uncertain. Germline assignment: CDR1 MNHEY and CDR2 SVGAGI. The V and J ends lost 1 base and 8 bases respectively, with 9 bases between them. The length of the CDR3 is 14 residues. The CDR3 loop is CASSYLVRDSPLHF. The CDR3 nucleotides read TGTGCCAGCAGTTACTTAGTGCGGGATTCACCCCTCCACTTT.

The V and J genes are TRBV6-4 and TRBJ1-2; D call uncertain. The CDR3 is 13 amino acids. Trimming took off 0 bases at V and 6 bases at J, with 8 bases between the two ends. Germline CDR1 MRHNA, CDR2 SNTAGT. The CDR3 DNA reads TGTGCCAGCAGTGACTCCTCGTACAATGGCTACACCTTC. It translates to CASSDSSYNGYTF.

This rearrangement joins TRBV27 to TRBJ1-5, with 7 bases identical to TRBD1. This CDR3 region has 15 residues. CDR1 and CDR2 from the germline V gene are MNHEY and SMNVEV (reference sequence). J gave up 2 bases and V 4 bases, and 5 bases lay outside the gene matches. The CDR3 DNA sequence: TGTGCCAGCAGTTCGACAGGGCGGGGCAATCAGCCCCAGCATTTT. Translation gives CASSSTGRGNQPQHF.

This chain links TRBV6-5 with TRBJ1-5; 7 bases are a match to TRBD1. The germline CDR1 and CDR2 sequences are MNHEY and SVGAGI. The CDR3 is made up of 15 amino acids. J lost 2 bases, V lost 6 bases, and 7 bases had no gene match. CDR3 nucleotides: TGTGCCAGCAGCGACAGGGCTTGGGGCAATCAGCCCCAGCATTTT. Protein sequence: CASSDRAWGNQPQHF.

This chain links TRBV13 with TRBJ2-1; 10 bases fit TRBD1. The CDR3 spans 15 residues. Germline CDR1 PRHDT, CDR2 FYEKMQ (reference sequence). V was pared by 2 bases and J by 10 bases, with 8 bases of the junction left unmatched. As DNA, the CDR3 is TGTGCCAGCAGCTTATGGGGGACAGGGGTGAGGGAGCAGTTCTTC. This encodes CASSLWGTGVREQFF. Full variable domain (rest looked up from reference TRBV13 and TRBJ2-1): AAGVIQSPRHLIKEKRETATLKCYPIPRHDTVYWYQQGPGQDPQFLISFYEKMQSDKGSIPDRFSAQQFSDYHSELNMSSLELGDSALYFCASSLWGTGVREQFFGPGTRLTVL.

The chain uses TRBV5-6 and TRBJ1-5; D unclear. Germline lookup yields CDR1 SGHDT and CDR2 YYEEEE. V shed 2 bases and J shed 0 bases, with 12 bases lying between them. The CDR3 spans 16 residues. CDR3 DNA sequence: TGTGCCAGCAGCTTCCAGGCATCCGATAGCAATCAGCCCCAGCATTTT. It translates to CASSFQASDSNQPQHF. The whole variable domain, filled in from reference TRBV5-6 and TRBJ1-5, reads DAGVTQSPTHLIKTRGQQVTLRCSPKSGHDTVSWYQQALGQGPQFIFQYYEEEERQRGNFPDRFSGHQFPNYSSELNVNALLLGDSALYLCASSFQASDSNQPQHFGDGTRLSIL.

The V call is TRBV2, the J call TRBJ1-6, with 7 bases fitting TRBD1. Germline V gives CDR1 SNHLY, CDR2 FYNNEI. This CDR3 is built from 15 residues. Losses at the gene ends were 6 bases for V and 5 bases for J; bases not matched to a gene: 7. CDR3 nucleotides: TGTGCCAGCAGGTTGGGACAGCGAAATAATTCACCCCTCCACTTT. Translated, it gives CASRLGQRNNSPLHF.

The chain carries TRBV2 and TRBJ1-3, with 9 bases lining up with TRBD1. J was trimmed by 4 bases and V by 8 bases; bases with no gene match: 12. CDR1 SNHLY and CDR2 FYNNEI come from the germline V gene. The CDR3 runs 16 residues. The CDR3 sequence: CASAMGTGMTGNTIYF. The CDR3 DNA reads as TGTGCCAGCGCTATGGGGACAGGGATGACCGGAAACACCATATATTTT.

This clone was recorded a few times. The V gene is TRBV28, the J gene TRBJ1-5, with TRBD1 matching over 7 bases. The CDR3 extends over 14 amino acids. V lost 8 bases to trimming and J lost 5 bases; unmatched junction nucleotides: 9. Germline CDR1 and CDR2: MDHEN and SYDVKM. The CDR3 DNA reads as TGTGCCAGCCGTGTTACAGGGGAGCATCAGCCCCAGCATTTT. This encodes CASRVTGEHQPQHF.

This clone was observed once. The rearrangement joins TRBV19 to TRBJ2-3, with D perhaps matching TRBD1 (6 bases). V gave up 9 bases and J gave up 6 bases, with 19 bases separating them. The germline gives CDR1 LNHDA, CDR2 SQIVND (reference sequence). CDR3 size: 14 residues. CDR3 DNA: TGTGCCAGACGACAGGCAGCCCTAGGGGATACGCAGTATTTT. Translation gives CARRQAALGDTQYF. Complete variable domain (other parts from reference TRBV19 and TRBJ2-3): DGGITQSPKYLFRKEGQNVTLSCEQNLNHDAMYWYRQDPGQGLRLIYYSQIVNDFQKGDIAEGYSVSREKKESFPLTVTSAQKNPTAFYLCARRQAALGDTQYFGPGTRLTVL.

This chain uses TRBV28 with TRBJ1-5, with D maybe TRBD1 (5 bases). V dropped 5 bases and J dropped 7 bases, with 18 bases sitting between them. The CDR3 totals 15 residues. CDR1 and CDR2 from the germline V gene are MDHEN and SYDVKM. The CDR3 coding sequence is TGTGCCAGCAGTCCCCTCAAAACAGGTAACCAGCCCCAGCATTTT. Residues: CASSPLKTGNQPQHF.

V and J are TRBV6-5 and TRBJ1-5; perhaps TRBD1 as D (6 bases). Germline-derived CDR1 and CDR2 are MNHEY and SVGAGI. The CDR3 has 15 amino acids. V was shortened by 7 bases and J by 0 bases, with 13 bases between the two germline ends. As DNA, the CDR3 is TGTGCCAGCATCGGGACACCTTATAGCAATCAGCCCCAGCATTTT. Its protein product is CASIGTPYSNQPQHF.

The rearrangement links TRBV19 to TRBJ2-5; D is possibly TRBD1 (5 bases). In germline, CDR1 is LNHDA, CDR2 SQIVND (reference sequence). The germline V and J ends were trimmed by 7 bases and 5 bases, with 17 bases remaining between them. The CDR3 is 14 residues long. CDR3 sequence reads: CASTGRQGGETQYF. For the CDR3, the DNA is TGTGCCAGTACGGGTCGTCAGGGTGGGGAGACCCAGTACTTC.